These T cell receptor beta chains were read from a single sample in a study of T cell responses to AZD1222 COVID-19 vaccine. Assay: immunoSEQ multiplex PCR; the TCRdb copy retains only in-frame clones and omits some. The repertoire holds 13,000 to 15,000 clones, with approximately 80% as singletons. Here the sequenced sample was peripheral blood, taken 28 days after the second AZD1222 dose. The receptors stem from an adult who received the AZD1222 COVID-19 vaccine. CDR3s include the opening cysteine and the closing phenylalanine or tryptophan. Fields, in order: D gene, CDR3 length, J gene, V gene, clone size, CDR3 DNA, CDR3 protein. The D gene is left open where the match is weak. Clone size is shown for a subset of rows, as once, few, many or a class of expanded clone.

d_call: -; cdr3_length: 15; j_call: TRBJ2-7; v_call: TRBV5-4; clone_size: few; cdr3_nt: TGTGCCAGCAGCTTGGTGGGGGGACTTCAATACGAGCAGTACTTC; cdr3_aa: CASSLVGGLQYEQYF
d_call: -; cdr3_length: 16; j_call: TRBJ2-7; v_call: TRBV5-1; clone_size: -; cdr3_nt: TGCGCCAGCAGCCTGGGGCAGATAGCGAGCTCCTACGAGCAGTACTTC; cdr3_aa: CASSLGQIASSYEQYF
d_call: -; cdr3_length: 14; j_call: TRBJ1-5; v_call: TRBV19; clone_size: once; cdr3_nt: TGTGCCAGAGGGACTCGACCCCCTATTCAGCCCCAGCATTTT; cdr3_aa: CARGTRPPIQPQHF
d_call: -; cdr3_length: 13; j_call: TRBJ2-7; v_call: TRBV30; clone_size: -; cdr3_nt: TGTGCCTGGAGCGAAACATGGACCTACGAGCAGTACTTC; cdr3_aa: CAWSETWTYEQYF
d_call: -; cdr3_length: 14; j_call: TRBJ2-1; v_call: TRBV15; clone_size: -; cdr3_nt: TGTGCCACCAGCAGAGTTACATCCTACAATGAGCAGTTCTTC; cdr3_aa: CATSRVTSYNEQFF
d_call: -; cdr3_length: 11; j_call: TRBJ2-7; v_call: TRBV7-9; clone_size: -; cdr3_nt: TGTGCCAGCAGCAGAGACTACGAGCAGTACTTC; cdr3_aa: CASSRDYEQYF
d_call: -; cdr3_length: 13; j_call: TRBJ2-7; v_call: TRBV7-2; clone_size: -; cdr3_nt: TGTGCCAGCAGCTCTCCCGACACCTACGAGCAGTACTTC; cdr3_aa: CASSSPDTYEQYF
d_call: -; cdr3_length: 14; j_call: TRBJ1-1; v_call: TRBV9; clone_size: -; cdr3_nt: TGTGCCAGCAGCGTAGAGCAAGCGAACACTGAAGCTTTCTTT; cdr3_aa: CASSVEQANTEAFF
d_call: TRBD2; cdr3_length: 16; j_call: TRBJ2-3; v_call: TRBV5-1; clone_size: -; cdr3_nt: TGCGCCAGCAAGACCGGGACTAGCGAGCACACAGATACGCAGTATTTT; cdr3_aa: CASKTGTSEHTDTQYF
d_call: -; cdr3_length: 16; j_call: TRBJ2-3; v_call: TRBV3-1/TRBV3-2; clone_size: -; cdr3_nt: TGTGCCAGCAGCCAAGATGAGGGGAGCGGCACAGATACGCAGTATTTT; cdr3_aa: CASSQDEGSGTDTQYF
d_call: TRBD1; cdr3_length: 13; j_call: TRBJ1-1; v_call: TRBV3-1/TRBV3-2; clone_size: -; cdr3_nt: TGTGCCAGCAGCCAAGACTCGAGGGGGCAGGCTTTCTTT; cdr3_aa: CASSQDSRGQAFF
d_call: -; cdr3_length: 13; j_call: TRBJ1-5; v_call: TRBV10-3; clone_size: -; cdr3_nt: TGTGCCATCAGATTGGACGGCAATCAGCCCCAGCATTTT; cdr3_aa: CAIRLDGNQPQHF
d_call: -; cdr3_length: 15; j_call: TRBJ1-3; v_call: TRBV4-1; clone_size: -; cdr3_nt: TGCGCCAGCAGCCAAGTGGGCAGCTCTGGAAACACCATATATTTT; cdr3_aa: CASSQVGSSGNTIYF
d_call: -; cdr3_length: 14; j_call: TRBJ2-1; v_call: TRBV10-3; clone_size: -; cdr3_nt: TGTGCCATCAGTTCACAGGGAAACTACAATGAGCAGTTCTTC; cdr3_aa: CAISSQGNYNEQFF
d_call: -; cdr3_length: 17; j_call: TRBJ2-7; v_call: TRBV19; clone_size: few; cdr3_nt: TGTGCCAGTAGTACCACAGTGACTATCCGGTCACCCTACGAGCAGTACTTC; cdr3_aa: CASSTTVTIRSPYEQYF
d_call: -; cdr3_length: 13; j_call: TRBJ2-7; v_call: TRBV6-2/TRBV6-3; clone_size: -; cdr3_nt: TGTGCCAGCAGTTACTCGACGGGCTACGAGCAGTACTTC; cdr3_aa: CASSYSTGYEQYF
d_call: TRBD2; cdr3_length: 15; j_call: TRBJ2-1; v_call: TRBV5-1; clone_size: -; cdr3_nt: TGCGCCAGCAGCTTGGAGAGCGGGGGGTTAGATGAGCAGTTCTTC; cdr3_aa: CASSLESGGLDEQFF
d_call: -; cdr3_length: 11; j_call: TRBJ2-7; v_call: TRBV6-5; clone_size: -; cdr3_nt: TGTGCCAGCAGCAATCGTTTCGAGCAGTACTTC; cdr3_aa: CASSNRFEQYF
d_call: -; cdr3_length: 12; j_call: TRBJ2-7; v_call: TRBV12-3/TRBV12-4; clone_size: -; cdr3_nt: TGTGCCAGCAGCCGTCAGGGGTACGAGCAGTACTTC; cdr3_aa: CASSRQGYEQYF
d_call: -; cdr3_length: 15; j_call: TRBJ1-6; v_call: TRBV5-1; clone_size: few; cdr3_nt: TGCGCCAGCAGCCCGGAGAGCTCCTATAATTCACCCCTCCACTTT; cdr3_aa: CASSPESSYNSPLHF
d_call: -; cdr3_length: 13; j_call: TRBJ1-1; v_call: TRBV2; clone_size: -; cdr3_nt: TGTGCCAGCAATCGACTGGGCCTTACTGAAGCTTTCTTT; cdr3_aa: CASNRLGLTEAFF
d_call: -; cdr3_length: 14; j_call: TRBJ1-1; v_call: TRBV19; clone_size: -; cdr3_nt: TGTGCCAGTAGTATACAGGGTTGGATGACTGAAGCTTTCTTT; cdr3_aa: CASSIQGWMTEAFF
d_call: -; cdr3_length: 15; j_call: TRBJ1-1; v_call: TRBV27; clone_size: -; cdr3_nt: TGTGCCAGCAGCCAAACGGCAGGGGCGACCTTTGAAGCTTTCTTT; cdr3_aa: CASSQTAGATFEAFF
d_call: -; cdr3_length: 18; j_call: TRBJ2-6; v_call: TRBV3-1/TRBV3-2; clone_size: -; cdr3_nt: TGTGCCAGCAGCCCATTCGTAGGGGGTTACTCTGGGGCCAACGTCCTGACTTTC; cdr3_aa: CASSPFVGGYSGANVLTF
d_call: -; cdr3_length: 15; j_call: TRBJ2-1; v_call: TRBV10-2; clone_size: -; cdr3_nt: TGCGCCAGCAGTCCCTTCCCCCGGGTGGGCAATGAGCAGTTCTTC; cdr3_aa: CASSPFPRVGNEQFF
d_call: -; cdr3_length: 15; j_call: TRBJ1-5; v_call: TRBV19; clone_size: -; cdr3_nt: TGTGCCAGTAGATCAACAGGGCTCCGCAATCAGCCCCAGCATTTT; cdr3_aa: CASRSTGLRNQPQHF